The next 17 T cell receptor beta chains were all read from a single sample in a study of blood T cell repertoires in COVID-19. The table came from immunoSEQ multiplex PCR; TCRdb's copy has only in-frame clones and leaves some out. The sample has a few hundred thousand clones; around 88% are singletons. Specimen: peripheral blood. Receptors were obtained from an older woman with COVID-19, enrolled during active disease.

The rearrangement links TRBV5-1 to TRBJ1-1, with 8 positions matching TRBD1. V dropped 4 bases and J dropped 6; count of bases not matched to a gene: 14. The CDR3 consists of 16 residues. Germline V gene sequence: CDR1 SGHRS, CDR2 YFSETQ. The CDR3 loop reads CASSRTGTPHDAEAFF. In DNA form, the CDR3 reads TGCGCCAGCAGCCGGACAGGGACCCCCCATGATGCTGAAGCTTTCTTT.

This clone was observed once. The chain employs TRBV7-2 and TRBJ2-5; 10 bases are a match to TRBD2. CDR3 length: 15 residues. J was trimmed by 1 base and V by 5 bases; bases with no gene match: 4. The V gene's germline CDR1 is SGHTA and CDR2 FQGNSA. The CDR3 is CASSVTSGRQETQYF. CDR3 in DNA: TGTGCCAGCAGCGTGACTAGCGGGCGCCAAGAGACCCAGTACTTC.

This clone has a single count. The rearrangement joins TRBV9 to TRBJ1-2; D gene uncertain. V lost 0 bases to trimming and J lost 0 bases, with 6 bases between them. The CDR3 contains 14 residues. Germline CDR1 SGDLS, CDR2 YYNGEE. CDR3 sequence reads: CASSVDGANYGYTF. The CDR3 coding sequence is TGTGCCAGCAGCGTAGACGGGGCTAACTATGGCTACACCTTC. The full variable domain, with the rest looked up from reference TRBV9 and TRBJ1-2, is DSGVTQTPKHLITATGQRVTLRCSPRSGDLSVYWYQQSLDQGLQFLIQYYNGEERAKGNILERFSAQQFPDLHSELNLSSLELGDSALYFCASSVDGANYGYTFGSGTRLTVV.

This sequence joins TRBV11-3 and TRBJ1-5, with TRBD1 matching 7 bases. V shed 7 bases and J 4 bases; nucleotides not matched to a gene: 4. Germline-derived CDR1 and CDR2 are SGHNT and YENEEA. The length of the CDR3 is 13 residues. Here the CDR3 reads CASNTDRNQPQHF. CDR3 DNA sequence: TGTGCCAGCAACACGGACAGGAATCAGCCCCAGCATTTT.

This sequence joins TRBV28 and TRBJ1-2; D gene unclear. Germline CDR1 and CDR2: MDHEN and SYDVKM. V gave up 4 bases and J gave up 8 bases, with 11 bases separating them. The CDR3 has 12 amino acids. CDR3 in DNA: TGTGCCAGCAGTTCCCCGTTGAGGGGCTACACCTTC. Its protein product is CASSSPLRGYTF.

The chain recombines TRBV27 with TRBJ1-4, with D hard to call. V dropped 5 bases and J dropped 0 bases, with 10 bases sitting between them. Germline V gives CDR1 MNHEY, CDR2 SMNVEV (reference sequence). The CDR3 covers 15 residues. This chain's CDR3 is CASSPFGATNEKLFF. The CDR3 bases are TGTGCCAGCAGTCCGTTCGGGGCAACTAATGAAAAACTGTTTTTT.

This chain uses TRBV13 with TRBJ1-1; no clear D. The V end was cut by 2 bases, the J end by 5 bases, with 24 bases between. Germline V gene data show CDR1 as PRHDT and CDR2 as FYEKMQ (reference sequence). The CDR3 covers 18 residues. The CDR3 sequence is CASSLSLGADVERTEAFF. The CDR3 bases are TGTGCCAGCAGCTTAAGTCTCGGCGCGGACGTCGAGCGGACTGAAGCTTTCTTT.

CDR3: CASSLDSLRTPLHF. The CDR3 bases are TGTGCCAGCTCACTCGACAGCCTAAGGACACCCCTCCACTTT. This sequence joins TRBV18 and TRBJ1-6, with D tentatively TRBD1 (5 bases). V lost 4 bases and J 11 bases, leaving 15 bases between the germline ends. This CDR3 region has 14 residues. Germline V CDR1 and CDR2: KGHSH, LQKENI. The variable domain in full, with the rest retrieved from reference TRBV18 and TRBJ1-6, is NAGVMQNPRHLVRRRGQEARLRCSPMKGHSHVYWYRQLPEEGLKFMVYLQKENIIDESGMPKERFSAEFPKEGPSILRIQQVVRGDSAAYFCASSLDSLRTPLHFGNGTRLTVT.

V usage is TRBV2 and J usage is TRBJ1-5; TRBD1 might be the D (5 bases). Trimming removed 3 bases from V and 4 bases from J, with 13 bases in between. The germline CDR1 and CDR2 sequences are SNHLY and FYNNEI. This CDR3 is 15 amino acids long. The CDR3 region is CASSEERSGNQPQHF. Here the CDR3 DNA reads TGTGCCAGCAGTGAGGAAAGGTCAGGGAATCAGCCCCAGCATTTT.

The rearrangement uses TRBV5-1 and TRBJ1-5; 8 bases are a match to TRBD1. The germline gives CDR1 SGHRS, CDR2 YFSETQ. This CDR3 comprises 15 residues. V gave up 1 base and J gave up 4 bases; unmatched junction bases: 4. CDR3: CASSLQGTGNQPQHF. CDR3 in DNA: TGCGCCAGCAGCTTGCAAGGGACAGGAAATCAGCCCCAGCATTTT.

J is TRBJ2-3 and V is TRBV29-1; D ambiguous. Germline loops: CDR1 SQVTM, CDR2 ANQGSEA. The V end was cut by 7 bases, the J end by 6 bases, with 8 bases between. The CDR3 covers 10 residues. The CDR3 coding sequence is TGCAGCGCGTCCATCGATACGCAGTATTTT. Amino acids: CSASIDTQYF.

Of note for this clone: The sample holds other DNA sequences that translate to the same CDR3. The chain couples TRBV7-2 to TRBJ1-5; TRBD1 matches 8 bases. The CDR3 length is 17 residues. Losses at the gene ends were 5 bases for V and 6 bases for J; bases not matched to a gene: 15. Germline assignment: CDR1 SGHTA and CDR2 FQGNSA. In DNA form, the CDR3 reads TGTGCCAGCAGCCTCAATTCCATGACAGGGGCGGGTCAGCCCCAGCATTTT. Its translation: CASSLNSMTGAGQPQHF.

The chain's CDR3 is CASSPSIDSEQYF. The CDR3 bases are TGTGCCAGCTCACCTAGTATAGACAGCGAGCAGTACTTC. The chain carries TRBV18 and TRBJ2-7; D may be TRBD1 (5 bases). Germline V gene data show CDR1 as KGHSH and CDR2 as LQKENI. V dropped 3 bases and J dropped 6 bases, with 12 bases sitting between them. The CDR3 is 13 amino acids.

This chain joins TRBV14 and TRBJ1-6; D remains ambiguous. The CDR3 length is 17 residues. V was clipped by 4 bases and J by 0 bases, with 13 bases between them. CDR1 and CDR2 (germline): SGHDN, FVKESK. The CDR3 reads CASSPLTPSSYNSPLHF. The CDR3 region has the DNA TGTGCCAGCAGCCCATTGACTCCGAGCTCCTATAATTCACCCCTCCACTTT.

This clone has just one count. CDR3: CATSGAGRETQYF. The CDR3 DNA reads TGTGCCACCAGTGGGGCTGGGAGGGAGACCCAGTACTTC. The J gene is TRBJ2-5, the V gene TRBV24-1, with a weak D call TRBD2 (6 bases). Between the trimmed V and J ends, which lost 5 bases and 5 bases, there was a span of 11 bases. From germline, CDR1 is KGHDR and CDR2 SFDVKD. This CDR3 is built from 13 residues.

The V and J genes are TRBV10-2 and TRBJ2-5; 8 positions agree with TRBD2. CDR1 is WSHSY and CDR2 is SAAADI in the germline V gene. V gave up 6 bases and J gave up 5 bases; unmatched junction bases: 14. The CDR3 has 16 residues. The CDR3 is CASRTGTRTVQETQYF. CDR3 nucleotide sequence: TGCGCCAGCAGAACCGGGACTAGGACGGTACAGGAGACCCAGTACTTC.

This clone was detected only once. The chain recombines TRBV5-1 with TRBJ2-5; 9 positions match TRBD1. J was trimmed by 2 bases and V by 4 bases; bases with no gene match: 6. The CDR3 loop spans 15 amino acids. Looked up from germline, CDR1 is SGHRS and CDR2 is YFSETQ. In DNA form, the CDR3 reads TGCGCCAGCAGCATCAGGACAGGGGTGCAAGAGACCCAGTACTTC. It translates to CASSIRTGVQETQYF.